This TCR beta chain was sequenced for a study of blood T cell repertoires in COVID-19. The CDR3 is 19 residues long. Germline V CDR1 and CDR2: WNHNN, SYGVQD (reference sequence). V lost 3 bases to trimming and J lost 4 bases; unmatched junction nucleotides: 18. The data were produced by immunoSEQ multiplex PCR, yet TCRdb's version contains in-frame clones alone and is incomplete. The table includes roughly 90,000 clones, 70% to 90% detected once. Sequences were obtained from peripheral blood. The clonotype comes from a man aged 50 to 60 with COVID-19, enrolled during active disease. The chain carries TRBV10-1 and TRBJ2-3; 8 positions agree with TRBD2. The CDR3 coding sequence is TGCGCCAGCAGTGAATCCGGGGTAGCGGGGATCGGTCTCGCAGATACGCAGTATTTT. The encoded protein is CASSESGVAGIGLADTQYF.